Given below is one T cell receptor beta chain in context. The target antigen is unknown. These data are taken from a study of T-cell memory formation after mild COVID-19. Trimming removed 6 bases from V and 5 bases from J; junction bases left unmatched: 6. Per germline, CDR1 SNHLY and CDR2 FYNNEI. The CDR3 covers 15 residues. Regarding the study as a whole: Detection of some responders pre-infection suggested pre-existing cross-reactive memory T cells participated. Nothing showed for sure that second-wave clones peaking on day 37 were SARS-CoV-2 specific. Later expanders leaned CD4+, whereas clones that contracted between day 15 and 85 were balanced CD4/CD8. CD4+ clones that contracted lay mainly in CM and EM; CD8+ ones lay in EMRA.

TCRdb reprocessed the 5' RACE reads with MiXCR, giving one entry per CDR3 protein. This sample has fewer than 450,000 distinct CDR3 sequences; around 21% occur once, and the top ten carry around an eighth. Sequencing was done on a sample of PBMCs or a T cell subset sorted from them (not recorded which). The rearrangement joins TRBV2 to TRBJ2-1, with TRBD2 identical over 11 bases. This receptor was obtained from an adult woman who had mild COVID-19 (a few samples of this study predate the infection). Cell type and time point are not known. CDR3 in amino acids: CASRETSGKDNEQFF. CDR3 nucleotide sequence: TGTGCCAGCAGGGAGACTAGCGGGAAGGACAATGAGCAGTTCTTC.